The 25 T cell receptor beta chains given below trace back to one sample, sequenced in a study of blood T cell repertoires in COVID-19. The table came from immunoSEQ multiplex PCR; TCRdb's copy has only in-frame clones and leaves some out. Of around 280,000 clones in the sample, roughly 90% were seen once. Sequencing was done on a sample of peripheral blood. Receptors originate from a woman aged 50 to 60 who had recovered from COVID-19.

V and J are TRBV10-3 and TRBJ2-1, with 7 positions matching TRBD1. Trimming took 6 bases from V and 0 from J; bases not matched to a gene: 2. The CDR3 contains 14 residues. Germline V lookup: CDR1 ENHRY, CDR2 SYGVKD. CDR3 in amino acids: CAIRGQSSYNEQFF. The CDR3 DNA follows: TGTGCCATCAGGGGACAGAGCTCCTACAATGAGCAGTTCTTC.

The chain employs TRBV19 and TRBJ2-7, with D maybe TRBD1 (6 bases). Germline CDR1 LNHDA, CDR2 SQIVND (reference sequence). This CDR3 is built from 13 residues. V was trimmed by 5 bases and J by 6 bases, leaving 14 bases between them. CDR3 in amino acids: CASSSKDSREQYF. The CDR3 DNA follows: TGTGCCAGTAGTTCTAAGGACAGTCGCGAGCAGTACTTC.

The chain links TRBV27 to TRBJ1-2; D possibly corresponds to TRBD1 (6 bases). Germline CDR1 and CDR2: MNHEY and SMNVEV (reference sequence). The CDR3 length is 16 residues. V lost 3 bases and J 3 bases, leaving 17 bases between the germline ends. This CDR3 is CASSFLRGGHHYGYTF. The CDR3 DNA reads TGTGCCAGCAGTTTCCTTCGGGGGGGGCACCACTATGGCTACACCTTC.

The chain recombines TRBV7-2 with TRBJ1-3; no clear D. Germline V lookup: CDR1 SGHTA, CDR2 FQGNSA. V lost 1 base to trimming and J lost 0 bases, with 4 bases between them. The CDR3 has 14 residues. DNA of the CDR3: TGTGCCAGCAGCTTAGGCAGCTCTGGAAACACCATATATTTT. Protein sequence: CASSLGSSGNTIYF.

The chain has TRBV12-3 or TRBV12-4 and TRBJ1-2; D is perhaps TRBD1 (5 bases). The CDR3 is 12 residues long. Trimming shortened V by 2 bases and J by 4 bases, and 5 bases separated the two germline ends. CDR3 DNA sequence: TGTGCCAGCAGTTTACAGGGCTATGGCTACACCTTC. Amino acid sequence: CASSLQGYGYTF.

The V call is TRBV6-5, the J call TRBJ2-1; 11 positions agree with TRBD2. With 8 bases clipped from V and 8 bases from J, the junction kept 8 bases outside the gene matches. Germline-derived CDR1 and CDR2 are MNHEY and SVGAGI. The CDR3 is 14 residues long. Here the CDR3 reads CASVLAGAPHEQFF. The CDR3 coding sequence is TGTGCCAGCGTACTAGCGGGAGCACCCCATGAGCAGTTCTTC.

J is TRBJ2-1 and V is TRBV29-1; D might be TRBD1 (5 bases). Trimming left V 4 bases short and J 9 bases short, with 10 bases between. CDR3 length: 11 residues. Per germline, CDR1 SQVTM and CDR2 ANQGSEA. CDR3 amino acids: CSVGQGSEQFF. The CDR3 DNA follows: TGCAGCGTTGGCCAGGGTAGTGAGCAGTTCTTC.

This chain uses TRBV19 with TRBJ2-7, with no clear D. V was shortened by 5 bases and J by 1 base, with 24 bases between the two germline ends. The CDR3 has 18 amino acids. Germline assignment: CDR1 LNHDA and CDR2 SQIVND (reference sequence). The CDR3 sequence: CASSPRLRSRWASYEQYF. CDR3 DNA sequence: TGTGCCAGTAGTCCACGTTTGAGAAGCAGGTGGGCTTCCTACGAGCAGTACTTC.

The J gene is TRBJ2-7, the V gene TRBV5-4, with D possibly matching TRBD1 (5 bases). The CDR3 is made up of 13 amino acids. V shed 1 base and J shed 3 bases, with 8 bases lying between them. Germline CDR1 reads SGHNT; CDR2 reads YYREEE (reference sequence). DNA for the CDR3: TGTGCCAGCAGCTTGTGGGGCCTCTACGAGCAGTACTTC. Translating it yields CASSLWGLYEQYF. Complete variable domain (other parts from reference TRBV5-4 and TRBJ2-7): ETGVTQSPTHLIKTRGQQVTLRCSSQSGHNTVSWYQQALGQGPQFIFQYYREEENGRGNFPPRFSGLQFPNYSSELNVNALELDDSALYLCASSLWGLYEQYFGPGTRLTVT.

This chain connects TRBV6-1 to TRBJ1-6, with 8 bases that match TRBD1. V dropped 5 bases and J dropped 7; count of bases not matched to a gene: 4. Germline V gene sequence: CDR1 MNHNS, CDR2 SASEGT. The CDR3 is 14 residues long. CDR3 sequence: CASSTGQVNSPLHF. The DNA of the CDR3 is TGTGCCAGCAGTACGGGACAGGTGAATTCACCCCTCCACTTT.

The chain combines TRBV7-9 with TRBJ1-5; D perhaps matches TRBD1 (5 bases). The CDR3 runs to 14 residues. V was shortened by 3 bases and J by 3 bases, with 9 bases between the two germline ends. Germline-derived CDR1 and CDR2 are SEHNR and FQNEAQ (reference sequence). The CDR3 DNA is TGTGCCAGCAGCTTTTCGGGGGACAATCAGCCCCAGCATTTT. It encodes CASSFSGDNQPQHF.

Concerning this clone: Additional DNA sequences in this sample encode the identical CDR3. The V and J genes are TRBV7-3 and TRBJ2-2; 8 bases match TRBD2. After removal of 5 bases from V and 4 bases from J, the junction contained 6 bases not matched to a gene. Germline V lookup: CDR1 SGHTA, CDR2 FQGTGA. The CDR3 is 15 residues long. CDR3 protein: CASSLGGDPTGELFF. Here the CDR3 DNA reads TGTGCCAGCAGCCTCGGGGGGGACCCCACCGGGGAGCTGTTTTTT.

This clone is a singleton in its sample. The V gene is TRBV28, the J gene TRBJ2-3, with D perhaps TRBD1 (6 bases). V was pared by 3 bases and J by 0 bases, with 10 bases between. The CDR3 contains 15 residues. Germline CDR1 MDHEN, CDR2 SYDVKM. This chain's CDR3 is CASSFGQGSTDTQYF. The DNA of the CDR3 is TGTGCCAGCAGTTTCGGCCAGGGGAGCACAGATACGCAGTATTTT. Full variable domain (missing parts from reference TRBV28 and TRBJ2-3): DVKVTQSSRYLVKRTGEKVFLECVQDMDHENMFWYRQDPGLGLRLIYFSYDVKMKEKGDIPEGYSVSREKKERFSLILESASTNQTSMYLCASSFGQGSTDTQYFGPGTRLTVL.

The chain links TRBV7-2 to TRBJ1-4; D not certain. The V gene lost 2 bases and the J gene lost 4 bases, with 5 bases spanning the gap. The germline V gene encodes CDR1 SGHTA and CDR2 FQGNSA. CDR3 length: 13 residues. The CDR3 nucleotides read TGTGCCAGCAGCTTATCCTTTAATGAAAAACTGTTTTTT. Its translation is CASSLSFNEKLFF.

The chain combines TRBV6-5 with TRBJ2-4, with 8 bases aligning to TRBD1. The germline V gene has CDR1 MNHEY and CDR2 SVGAGI. J was trimmed by 3 bases and V by 6 bases; bases with no gene match: 7. The CDR3 sequence is 15 residues long. CDR3 DNA: TGTGCCAGCAGCCTGACAGGGGCGCACAAAAACATTCAGTACTTC. Residues: CASSLTGAHKNIQYF.

This clone has just one count. The chain joins TRBV4-1 to TRBJ2-7, with a weak D call TRBD1 (6 bases). Germline lookup yields CDR1 MGHRA and CDR2 YSYEKL. Between the trimmed V and J ends, which lost 0 bases and 1 base, there was a span of 10 bases. The CDR3 extends over 15 amino acids. This CDR3 reads CASSQDGGFSYEQYF. The DNA of the CDR3 is TGCGCCAGCAGCCAAGATGGGGGCTTTTCCTACGAGCAGTACTTC.

The chain has TRBV4-3 and TRBJ1-5; TRBD1 aligns across 8 bases. Germline V gene sequence: CDR1 LGHNA, CDR2 YSLEER. There are 15 residues in the CDR3. V lost 0 bases, J lost 6 bases, and 4 bases stayed unmatched. The CDR3 sequence is CASSQDRGLIQPQHF. The CDR3 nucleotides are TGCGCCAGCAGCCAAGACAGGGGGCTAATTCAGCCCCAGCATTTT.

The rearrangement joins TRBV7-2 to TRBJ1-2; a weak D match, TRBD1 (5 bases). The germline gives CDR1 SGHTA, CDR2 FQGNSA. The CDR3 totals 13 residues. The V and J ends lost 3 bases and 3 bases respectively, with 8 bases between them. The CDR3 region has the DNA TGTGCCAGCAGCTTTGGCAGGGACTATGGCTACACCTTC. This sequence encodes CASSFGRDYGYTF.

For this clone: Other DNA sequences within the sample encode an identical CDR3. The chain couples TRBV4-1 to TRBJ1-6, with D maybe TRBD1 (6 bases). V shed 0 bases and J shed 8 bases, with 11 bases lying between them. CDR3 length: 15 amino acids. Germline CDR1 is MGHRA and CDR2 is YSYEKL. The CDR3 sequence is CASSQERGGHSPLHF. CDR3 nucleotide sequence: TGCGCCAGCAGCCAAGAAAGGGGGGGACATTCACCCCTCCACTTT.

This chain connects TRBV9 to TRBJ2-7; 9 bases line up with TRBD1. The junction had 8 bases not matched to a gene; V was cut back by 2 bases and J by 5 bases. CDR3 length: 15 residues. Germline CDR1 and CDR2: SGDLS and YYNGEE. The CDR3 nucleotides read TGTGCCAGCAGCGTGTCCGGGACAGGGTCCCACGAGCAGTACTTC. Translating it yields CASSVSGTGSHEQYF.

The J gene is TRBJ1-6, the V gene TRBV9; no reliable D call. This CDR3 contains 15 residues. Trimming removed 4 bases from V and 0 bases from J, with 8 bases in between. Germline CDR1 SGDLS, CDR2 YYNGEE. CDR3 sequence: CASSRESSYNSPLHF. In nucleotides, the CDR3 is TGTGCCAGCAGCCGGGAAAGCTCCTATAATTCACCCCTCCACTTT.

The V and J genes are TRBV19 and TRBJ2-7; possibly TRBD2 for D (6 bases). Germline values: CDR1 LNHDA, CDR2 SQIVND (reference sequence). V lost 7 bases, J lost 2 bases, and 18 bases lay in between. The CDR3 contains 15 residues. CDR3 nucleotides: TGTGCCAGTATGAAATCGGCGGGACGGACCTACGAGCAGTACTTC. Its translation: CASMKSAGRTYEQYF.

The chain is built from TRBV11-3 and TRBJ2-3; 14 bases are shared with TRBD2. Germline-derived CDR1 and CDR2 are SGHNT and YENEEA. The CDR3 is 17 residues long. With 5 bases clipped from V and 5 bases from J, the junction kept 9 bases outside the gene matches. In DNA, the CDR3 is TGTGCCAGCAGCACCGGGACTAGCGGGAGCGTTGGAGATACGCAGTATTTT. Translation gives CASSTGTSGSVGDTQYF. Based on the CDR3 plus reference TRBV11-3 and TRBJ2-3, the full variable domain is EAGVVQSPRYKIIEKKQPVAFWCNPISGHNTLYWYLQNLGQGPELLIRYENEEAVDDSQLPKDRFSAERLKGVDSTLKIQPAELGDSAVYLCASSTGTSGSVGDTQYFGPGTRLTVL.

The rearrangement joins TRBV28 to TRBJ2-2; unclear D gene. CDR3 length: 13 amino acids. Trimming took off 3 bases at V and 3 bases at J, with 5 bases between the two ends. Germline V gene lookup returns CDR1 MDHEN and CDR2 SYDVKM. The DNA of the CDR3 is TGTGCCAGCAGTTTGAGATACACCGGGGAGCTGTTTTTT. It yields the protein CASSLRYTGELFF. The variable domain in full, with the rest retrieved from reference TRBV28 and TRBJ2-2, is DVKVTQSSRYLVKRTGEKVFLECVQDMDHENMFWYRQDPGLGLRLIYFSYDVKMKEKGDIPEGYSVSREKKERFSLILESASTNQTSMYLCASSLRYTGELFFGEGSRLTVL.

V is TRBV27 and J is TRBJ2-1; 10 bases map to TRBD2. The CDR3 contains 15 residues. CDR1 MNHEY and CDR2 SMNVEV come from the germline V gene (reference sequence). V was clipped by 5 bases and J by 9 bases; unmatched bases: 10. The CDR3 DNA reads TGTGCCAGCAGTCGGACTAGCGGCCCCTTAGGTGAGCAGTTCTTC. It specifies CASSRTSGPLGEQFF.